This T cell receptor beta chain originates from a study of response to subunit inactivated influenza vaccine. Study findings and constraints: Each seasonal flu vaccination may recruit only limited new T cells, authors suggested.

The V gene lost 1 base and the J gene lost 8 bases, with 8 bases spanning the gap. The CDR3 is 12 residues long. Germline loops: CDR1 LNHDA, CDR2 SQIVND (reference sequence). On this clonotype: Its antigen is unknown.

TCRdb re-called the RT-PCR reads with MiXCR, one entry per CDR3 protein. The data hold around 750,000 distinct CDR3 sequences, with 21% observed a single time. The chain combines TRBV19 with TRBJ2-5; the D is unclear. The sample was PBMCs from blood, taken more than 4 days after vaccination. The TCR comes from a man aged 45-60 years who received an inactivated influenza vaccine. The CDR3 protein is CASSIGGATQYF. The CDR3 DNA follows: TGTGCCAGTAGTATAGGAGGCGCAACCCAGTACTTC.